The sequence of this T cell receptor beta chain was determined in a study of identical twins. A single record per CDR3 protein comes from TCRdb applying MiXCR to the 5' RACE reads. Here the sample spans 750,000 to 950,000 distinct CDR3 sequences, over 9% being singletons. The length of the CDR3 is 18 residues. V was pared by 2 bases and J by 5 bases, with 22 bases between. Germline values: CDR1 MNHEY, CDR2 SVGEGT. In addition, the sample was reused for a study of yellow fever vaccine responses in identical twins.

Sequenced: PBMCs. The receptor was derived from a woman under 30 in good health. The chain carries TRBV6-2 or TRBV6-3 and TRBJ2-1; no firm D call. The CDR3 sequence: CASSYVSWSSRSNNEQFF. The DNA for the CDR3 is TGTGCCAGCAGTTACGTTAGTTGGAGTTCCCGTTCGAACAATGAGCAGTTCTTC.